This entry is about one T cell receptor beta chain. No cognate antigen has been identified for it. Per-base qualities were not stored, and no clone one base away is much larger. V and J lose 0 bases and 9 bases, and a span of 13 bases separates them. Taken from the germline V gene (reference sequence), the CDR1 and CDR2 loops are SGHNT and YYREEE. CDR3 length: 15 amino acids, cysteine to phenylalanine. Here the CDR3 DNA is all that survives: 45 bases in frame from base 1. These data are taken from a study of control samples from healthy donors and cancer patients (dated by TCRdb to the early 2020s). Receptor libraries were prepared by the immunoSEQ multiplex PCR assay. Not all clones reach the TCRdb copy of this immuneACCESS table, which keeps in-frame sequences only. Checked studies attribute under half of the gap to unresolved V genes and leave the rest unexplained. Within this sample are 100,000 to 120,000 clones, with just under 85% of them counted one time only. Of the sample, about 5.9% is held by the ten largest clones.

This clonotype was sampled from a man aged 18 to 30 in good health. The chain joins TRBV5-4 to TRBJ1-6; the D region possibly corresponds to TRBD1 (5 bases align). Sequenced: blood. CDR3 protein: CASSLAQGDGSPLHF. The sequence in DNA is TGTGCCAGCAGCTTGGCCCAGGGTGACGGTTCACCCCTCCACTTT.